The 29 T cell receptor beta chains below were found in one sample sequenced in a study of blood T cell repertoires in COVID-19. Profiled with immunoSEQ multiplex PCR; TCRdb holds only in-frame clones, not every one. The data hold approximately 110,000 clones, with around nine tenths observed a single time. Sequenced input: peripheral blood. Source of these receptors: a woman in her forties or fifties with active or convalescent COVID-19.

This chain connects TRBV5-1 to TRBJ2-7; 11 nucleotides align to TRBD2. Germline trimming cut 4 bases from V and 2 bases from J; bases unmatched to any gene: 8. The CDR3 covers 16 residues. Germline V gene lookup returns CDR1 SGHRS and CDR2 YFSETQ. Here the CDR3 reads CASSPTTSGSTYEQYF. The CDR3 nucleotides are TGCGCCAGCAGCCCGACTACTAGCGGGAGCACCTACGAGCAGTACTTC. The full variable domain, in which reference TRBV5-1 and TRBJ2-7 provide the parts outside the CDR3, is KAGVTQTPRYLIKTRGQQVTLSCSPISGHRSVSWYQQTPGQGLQFLFEYFSETQRNKGNFPGRFSGRQFSNSRSEMNVSTLELGDSALYLCASSPTTSGSTYEQYFGPGTRLTVT.

This chain connects TRBV2 to TRBJ2-1; 7 bases are a match to TRBD2. This CDR3 comprises 11 residues. From germline, CDR1 is SNHLY and CDR2 FYNNEI. V gave up 5 bases and J gave up 15 bases; unmatched junction bases: 7. The CDR3 sequence is CASSWDYQPFF. The CDR3 DNA is TGTGCCAGCAGTTGGGACTACCAGCCGTTCTTC.

The gene calls are TRBV7-2 and TRBJ2-7; weak D call: TRBD2 (5 bases). V was shortened by 5 bases and J by 2 bases, with 19 bases between the two germline ends. Looked up from germline, CDR1 is SGHTA and CDR2 is FQGNSA. The CDR3 totals 16 residues. DNA of the CDR3: TGTGCCAGCAGCCCCCCCCTGTGGGAGTCTACCTACGAGCAGTACTTC. It specifies CASSPPLWESTYEQYF.

The V gene is TRBV7-8, the J gene TRBJ2-1, with D unresolved. V gave up 5 bases and J gave up 0 bases, with 11 bases separating them. Germline-derived CDR1 and CDR2 are SGHVS and FQNEAQ. The CDR3 length is 15 residues. The CDR3: CASSTLRRSYNEQFF. The DNA of the CDR3 is TGTGCCAGCAGCACTCTACGCCGCTCCTACAATGAGCAGTTCTTC.

The chain employs TRBV28 and TRBJ2-1; the D gene is possibly TRBD2 (6 bases). CDR1 and CDR2 from the germline V gene are MDHEN and SYDVKM. The CDR3 consists of 15 residues. Trimming took off 2 bases at V and 4 bases at J, with 12 bases between the two ends. The CDR3 here is CASSLGRGTYNEQFF. The CDR3 DNA reads TGTGCCAGCAGTTTAGGGCGCGGGACGTACAATGAGCAGTTCTTC.

This sequence joins TRBV15 and TRBJ2-7; 10 bases map to TRBD1. The CDR3 is 16 amino acids. From germline, CDR1 is LNHNV and CDR2 YYDKDF (reference sequence). J lost 4 bases, V lost 4 bases, and 10 bases had no gene match. CDR3: CATSKSRDRGIYEQYF. CDR3 DNA sequence: TGTGCCACCAGCAAAAGCCGGGACAGGGGTATTTACGAGCAGTACTTC.

The genes are TRBV2 and TRBJ2-7; 10 bases align to TRBD2. The V segment lost 3 bases and the J segment 5 bases; nucleotides outside the gene matches: 19. Germline lookup yields CDR1 SNHLY and CDR2 FYNNEI. The CDR3 runs 19 residues. The DNA of the CDR3 is TGTGCCAGCAGTGATCCCGGGGTAGCGGGAGGCCACTCTGCTGACGAGCAGTACTTC. It codes for CASSDPGVAGGHSADEQYF.

Written as DNA, the CDR3 is TGTGCCTGGAGTGTTGGGCTAGCGGGGGTAGAGCAGTACTTC. This sequence encodes CAWSVGLAGVEQYF. The chain has TRBV30 and TRBJ2-7, with 10 bases that match TRBD2. Trimming cost V 0 bases and J 7 bases; bases outside gene matches: 6. CDR3 size: 14 residues. Per germline, CDR1 GTSNPN and CDR2 SVGIG (reference sequence).

The chain combines TRBV11-2 with TRBJ2-3; the match to TRBD1 covers 8 bases. The CDR3 runs to 11 residues. Trimming cost V 8 bases and J 6 bases; bases outside gene matches: 1. Germline V gene lookup returns CDR1 SGHAT and CDR2 FQNNGV. This chain's CDR3 is CASYRGDTQYF. The CDR3 region has the DNA TGTGCCAGCTACAGGGGGGATACGCAGTATTTT.

The V and J genes are TRBV21-1 and TRBJ2-1; TRBD2, the D gene given by the table, was not confirmed from the DNA. TRBV21-1 is recorded as a pseudogene. The CDR3 loop spans 15 amino acids. CDR3 nucleotide sequence: TGTGCCAGCAGCAAAGGAGGTCAGCCCAAGTACGTTCTGTTCTTC. Amino acid sequence: CASSKGGQPKYVLFF.

This CDR3 is CASSLSITQDTQYF. As DNA, the CDR3 is TGTGCCAGCAGCTTATCCATCACCCAGGATACGCAGTATTTT. V is TRBV7-9 and J is TRBJ2-3; unclear D gene. Trimming pared 2 bases from V and 6 bases from J, leaving 12 bases between. The CDR3 consists of 14 residues. From germline, CDR1 is SEHNR and CDR2 FQNEAQ (reference sequence).

The V gene is TRBV27, the J gene TRBJ1-6; D possibly corresponds to TRBD1 (6 bases). V lost 4 bases to trimming and J lost 7 bases, with 14 bases between them. Germline V CDR1 and CDR2: MNHEY, SMNVEV (reference sequence). The length of the CDR3 is 15 residues. CDR3 bases: TGTGCCAGCAGTTGGGGGCCCCAGGGGAATTCACCCCTCCACTTT. Encoded protein: CASSWGPQGNSPLHF.

The table lists this clone with a few counts. The CDR3 loop reads CASSQGGTSGETQYF. The CDR3, as DNA: TGTGCCAGCAGCCAAGGAGGAACTAGCGGAGAGACCCAGTACTTC. The rearrangement links TRBV3-1 (or the pseudogene TRBV3-2) to TRBJ2-5; 8 bases fit TRBD2. CDR1 is LGHDT and CDR2 is YNNKEL in the germline V gene (reference sequence). This CDR3 has 15 amino acids. V trimming: 1 base; J trimming: 4 bases; junction bases outside the gene matches: 5.

The J gene is TRBJ1-1, the V gene TRBV29-1, with 7 bases matching TRBD1. The CDR3 is made up of 13 amino acids. CDR1 and CDR2 (germline): SQVTM, ANQGSEA. After removal of 6 bases from V and 1 base from J, the junction contained 5 bases not matched to a gene. The CDR3 DNA follows: TGCAGCGTAGCTAGGGGGCAGAACACTGAAGCTTTCTTT. Translating gives CSVARGQNTEAFF.

The V gene is TRBV27, the J gene TRBJ2-1; D gene ambiguous. The ends were cut back, 4 bases at V and 7 bases at J, with 17 bases in the middle. Per germline, CDR1 MNHEY and CDR2 SMNVEV (reference sequence). The CDR3 loop spans 15 amino acids. The CDR3 protein is CASSSQHETSNEQFF. CDR3 DNA sequence: TGTGCCAGCAGTTCTCAACACGAAACCTCGAATGAGCAGTTCTTC.

The V call is TRBV15, the J call TRBJ1-3, with D perhaps matching TRBD1 (5 bases). Germline V CDR1 and CDR2: LNHNV, YYDKDF (reference sequence). The CDR3 has 16 amino acids. The V end lost 2 bases, the J end lost 3 bases, and 14 bases lay between the germline ends. CDR3 region: CATSRHFGGGGNTIYF. CDR3 sequence (DNA): TGTGCCACCAGCAGACATTTTGGGGGAGGTGGAAACACCATATATTTT.

V gene TRBV24-1 combines with J gene TRBJ1-5; TRBD1 is a possible D gene (6 bases). The CDR3 is 14 amino acids. Germline assignment: CDR1 KGHDR and CDR2 SFDVKD. V dropped 7 bases and J dropped 6 bases, with 15 bases sitting between them. The CDR3 region is CATSEWDISQPQHF. The CDR3 DNA is TGTGCCACCAGCGAATGGGACATCAGTCAGCCCCAGCATTTT.

V is TRBV9 and J is TRBJ1-3; TRBD1 is a possible D gene (6 bases). CDR1 SGDLS and CDR2 YYNGEE come from the germline V gene. Deletions cut 4 bases from V and 5 bases from J, with 16 bases between. This CDR3 region has 15 residues. The CDR3 is CASSLGGTSRNTIYF. The CDR3, as DNA: TGTGCCAGCAGCCTCGGGGGGACATCTCGAAACACCATATATTTT.

The J gene is TRBJ2-2, the V gene TRBV2, with TRBD2 matching 7 bases. The V segment lost 3 bases and the J segment 2 bases; nucleotides outside the gene matches: 21. Germline lookup yields CDR1 SNHLY and CDR2 FYNNEI. This CDR3 is built from 21 residues. CDR3 DNA sequence: TGTGCCAGCAGTGACCCCGGCGGGACTACTCAGAGATCGGCCAACACCGGGGAGCTGTTTTTT. Protein sequence: CASSDPGGTTQRSANTGELFF.

The chain combines TRBV23-1 with TRBJ2-7; TRBD2 is a possible D gene (5 bases). TRBV23-1 is sorted into the ORF group, with uncertain function. This CDR3 has 17 amino acids. V lost 4 bases to trimming and J lost 3 bases, with 22 bases between them. This chain's CDR3 is CASSPGVKPTPYYEQYF. The CDR3 DNA reads TGCGCCAGCAGTCCCGGGGTCAAGCCGACCCCTTACTACGAGCAGTACTTC.

J is TRBJ1-3 and V is TRBV9; D is perhaps TRBD1 (5 bases). This CDR3 is built from 15 residues. Trimming shortened V by 3 bases and J by 0 bases, and 10 bases separated the two germline ends. The germline gives CDR1 SGDLS, CDR2 YYNGEE. The CDR3 region is CASSGTGGSGNTIYF. The CDR3 bases are TGTGCCAGCAGCGGTACAGGCGGCTCTGGAAACACCATATATTTT. Using reference TRBV9 and TRBJ1-3 for the parts outside the CDR3, the full variable domain is DSGVTQTPKHLITATGQRVTLRCSPRSGDLSVYWYQQSLDQGLQFLIQYYNGEERAKGNILERFSAQQFPDLHSELNLSSLELGDSALYFCASSGTGGSGNTIYFGEGSWLTVV.

The chain joins TRBV7-6 to TRBJ2-7, with TRBD1 matching over 9 bases. CDR3 length equals 15 residues. The trim removed 4 bases at V and 5 bases at J, leaving 9 bases unmatched. CDR1 and CDR2 from the germline V gene are SGHVS and FNYEAQ. CDR3 DNA: TGTGCCAGCAGCTCCCCCGGGACAGGGTTTAACGAGCAGTACTTC. Its translation is CASSSPGTGFNEQYF.

V usage is TRBV6-4 and J usage is TRBJ1-4; D is perhaps TRBD1 (6 bases). This CDR3 spans 16 amino acids. Trimming removed 3 bases at V and 4 bases at J, with 15 bases between. CDR1 MRHNA and CDR2 SNTAGT come from the germline V gene. This CDR3 reads CASSEWLAGVNEKLFF. Written as DNA, the CDR3 is TGTGCCAGCAGTGAATGGCTAGCAGGGGTTAATGAAAAACTGTTTTTT.

The chain has TRBV27 and TRBJ1-2; possibly TRBD1 for D (5 bases). Per the germline V gene, CDR1 is MNHEY and CDR2 is SMNVEV (reference sequence). CDR3 length equals 15 residues. V gave up 6 bases and J gave up 1 base, with 15 bases separating them. The CDR3 nucleotides are TGTGCCAGCAGAATAACAGGCCCGAGTAACTATGGCTACACCTTC. It is translated as CASRITGPSNYGYTF.

The chain recombines TRBV5-6 with TRBJ2-7, with D tentatively TRBD2 (6 bases). This CDR3 has 15 residues. Germline-derived CDR1 and CDR2 are SGHDT and YYEEEE. V was shortened by 0 bases and J by 2 bases, with 12 bases between the two germline ends. The DNA for the CDR3 is TGTGCCAGCAGCTTGGGGGTAGCGGCAACCTACGAGCAGTACTTC. It translates to CASSLGVAATYEQYF.

This chain uses TRBV28 with TRBJ2-7, with D maybe TRBD1 (6 bases). The CDR3 extends over 14 amino acids. Germline V gene data show CDR1 as MDHEN and CDR2 as SYDVKM. V was cut by 7 bases and J by 2 bases, with 15 bases left in between. CDR3 sequence (DNA): TGTGCCAGCAATCCGGGACAAGTAACCTACGAGCAGTACTTC. This encodes CASNPGQVTYEQYF.

This clone was seen just once. The chain is built from TRBV28 and TRBJ2-7, with TRBD2 matching over 7 bases. The length of the CDR3 is 17 residues. Germline CDR1 MDHEN, CDR2 SYDVKM. V dropped 0 bases and J dropped 3; count of bases not matched to a gene: 11. The CDR3 is CASSLWREPQPRYEQYF. CDR3 nucleotide sequence: TGTGCCAGCAGTTTATGGCGGGAGCCCCAACCTCGCTACGAGCAGTACTTC.

This clone has just one count. This chain joins TRBV29-1 and TRBJ2-7; tentative D call: TRBD1 (5 bases). Germline CDR1 is SQVTM and CDR2 is ANQGSEA. The CDR3 length is 12 residues. V gave up 5 bases and J gave up 2 bases, with 10 bases separating them. CDR3 nucleotides: TGCAGCGTTAGAAAGGGGACCTACGAGCAGTACTTC. Translating gives CSVRKGTYEQYF.

The chain has TRBV7-9 and TRBJ2-5, with 7 bases fitting TRBD2. The CDR3 totals 14 residues. CDR1 and CDR2 (germline): SEHNR, FQNEAQ (reference sequence). Losses at the gene ends were 5 bases for V and 2 bases for J; bases not matched to a gene: 5. The CDR3 here is CASSRWGGQETQYF. In DNA form, the CDR3 reads TGTGCCAGCAGCCGCTGGGGGGGGCAAGAGACCCAGTACTTC.